This T cell receptor beta chain is drawn from a study of blood T cell repertoires in COVID-19. Looking at the study overall: Specimens from acute and convalescent COVID-19 originated in the United States, Italy and Spain. Sources were T cells, B-cell-depleted T cells, or PBMCs; the material itself was cDNA or gDNA.

In the original analysis: Quantification of nucleated cells was approximated via reference gene primer amplification. The repertoire was sequenced with immunoSEQ multiplex PCR; TCRdb's copy has only in-frame clones and lacks some. That table furnishes V, J and clone size, whereas the DNA furnished D and trimming. The repertoire holds roughly 190,000 clones, with about four fifths as singletons. Between the trimmed V and J ends, which lost 0 bases and 2 bases, there was a span of 11 bases. Germline assignment: CDR1 LNHDA and CDR2 SQIVND (reference sequence). There are 16 residues in the CDR3. Enrolled during active infection, Seattle patients were then followed longitudinally.

The sequence was collected from a middle-aged woman with COVID-19, enrolled during active disease. What was sequenced was peripheral blood. This chain joins TRBV19 and TRBJ2-1, with a possible D match to TRBD2 (5 bases). CDR3 residues: CASSIEGLATYNEQFF. CDR3 nucleotide sequence: TGTGCCAGTAGTATAGAGGGCCTAGCAACCTACAATGAGCAGTTCTTC.